The next 19 T cell receptor beta chains were all read from a single sample in a study of control samples from healthy donors and cancer patients. Measured with immunoSEQ multiplex PCR; TCRdb has only the in-frame clones, and not every one. The sample comprises about 92,000 clones, almost 85% of which are singletons, and about 9.8% rests with the top ten. The sample was blood. The receptors originated from a woman aged 55 to 70 in good health.

The sample holds a few counts of this clone. The rearrangement joins TRBV14 to TRBJ2-1; the D gene is possibly TRBD1 (6 bases). CDR1 is SGHDN, CDR2 FVKESK, per germline. The CDR3 is made up of 16 amino acids. V was shortened by 8 bases and J by 8 bases, with 25 bases between the two germline ends. The CDR3 nucleotides are TGTGCCAGCTCTTACGGCTCCGGGACACAAATCGATGAGCAGTTCTTC. Amino acids: CASSYGSGTQIDEQFF.

On this clone: Compared with germline, one end of the junction differs, possibly owing to a read error. Other DNA sequences in the sample encode the same CDR3. The chain uses TRBV7-7 and TRBJ2-5, with D possibly TRBD2 on 6 matching bases. The CDR3 has 14 amino acids. In germline, CDR1 is SSHAT, CDR2 FNYEAQ (reference sequence). CDR3 sequence reads: CASSPGLAGETQYF. Here the CDR3 DNA reads TGTGCTAGCAGCCCGGGTTTGGCGGGGGAGACCCAGTACTTC.

The chain has TRBV3-1 (or the pseudogene TRBV3-2) and TRBJ1-6; D call uncertain. The CDR3 sequence is 15 residues long. Germline V gives CDR1 LGHDT, CDR2 YNNKEL (reference sequence). Trimming took 1 base from V and 13 from J, leaving 17 bases between them. CDR3: CASSQGGGGIGPLHF. The CDR3 DNA reads TGTGCCAGCAGCCAAGGAGGTGGAGGGATTGGTCCCCTCCACTTT.

The chain links TRBV27 to TRBJ1-4, with 10 bases identical to TRBD1. The germline gives CDR1 MNHEY, CDR2 SMNVEV (reference sequence). This CDR3 is 14 amino acids long. J lost 10 bases, V lost 5 bases, and 7 bases had no gene match. The CDR3 sequence: CASSLRDRGGKLFF. Here the CDR3 DNA reads TGTGCCAGCAGTCTCCGGGACAGGGGAGGAAAACTGTTTTTT.

The genes are TRBV18 and TRBJ1-6; D is unresolved. CDR1 and CDR2 from the germline V gene are KGHSH and LQKENI. The V end was cut by 0 bases, the J end by 6 bases, with 12 bases between. The CDR3 contains 16 residues. This CDR3 reads CASSPPDRNLNSPLHF. CDR3 in DNA: TGTGCCAGCTCACCACCGGATCGGAACCTTAATTCACCCCTCCACTTT.

The J gene is TRBJ2-1, the V gene TRBV2; D is possibly TRBD1 (6 bases). CDR1 is SNHLY, CDR2 FYNNEI, per germline. The CDR3 is 17 amino acids. V was clipped by 0 bases and J by 6 bases, with 18 bases between them. The CDR3 loop reads CASSEALRGLDSNEQFF. The CDR3 region has the DNA TGTGCCAGCAGTGAAGCGCTTCGAGGATTGGACAGCAATGAGCAGTTCTTC. Full variable domain (rest looked up from reference TRBV2 and TRBJ2-1): EPEVTQTPSHQVTQMGQEVILRCVPISNHLYFYWYRQILGQKVEFLVSFYNNEISEKSEIFDDQFSVERPDGSNFTLKIRSTKLEDSAMYFCASSEALRGLDSNEQFFGPGTRLTVL.

The chain uses TRBV6-5 and TRBJ2-3; D unresolved. This CDR3 has 10 residues. CDR1 MNHEY and CDR2 SVGAGI come from the germline V gene. Trimming removed 11 bases at V and 6 bases at J, with 9 bases between. The CDR3 DNA sequence: TGTGCCGCCCTGCGGGATACGCAGTATTTT. Amino acid sequence: CAALRDTQYF.

This clone came up once. CDR3 nucleotide sequence: TGTGCCAGCAGCTTCGGACAGGGGGCGGAAGCTTTCTTT. Translating gives CASSFGQGAEAFF. The chain is built from TRBV5-8 and TRBJ1-1; 11 nucleotides line up with TRBD1. The CDR3 contains 13 residues. The germline CDR1 and CDR2 sequences are SGHTS and YDEGEE. The trim removed 2 bases at V and 8 bases at J, leaving 2 bases unmatched.

CDR3 sequence: CASNPGGGLGYGYTF. The CDR3, as DNA: TGTGCCAGCAACCCCGGGGGTGGACTCGGCTATGGCTACACCTTC. The J gene is TRBJ1-2, the V gene TRBV27; maybe TRBD1 (5 bases). Germline V gene sequence: CDR1 MNHEY, CDR2 SMNVEV (reference sequence). This CDR3 is 15 amino acids long. The V gene lost 7 bases and the J gene lost 4 bases, with 19 bases spanning the gap.

The rearrangement joins TRBV28 to TRBJ1-4; maybe TRBD1 (5 bases). From germline, CDR1 is MDHEN and CDR2 SYDVKM. The CDR3 consists of 16 residues. Between the trimmed V and J ends, which lost 2 bases and 7 bases, there was a span of 17 bases. In nucleotides, the CDR3 is TGTGCCAGCAGTTTAACGGGACCTAGGGCGGGTGAAAAACTGTTTTTT. This codes for CASSLTGPRAGEKLFF.

The V call is TRBV21-1, the J call TRBJ2-2; the D segment call TRBD1 is taken from the table without a DNA check. TRBV21-1 is labeled a pseudogene. The CDR3 consists of 15 residues. The CDR3 nucleotides read TGTGCCAGCAGCAAAAGTGGGCAGAACACCGGGGAGCTGTTTTTT. Protein sequence: CASSKSGQNTGELFF.

V usage is TRBV11-2 and J usage is TRBJ1-1; D not resolved. The germline gives CDR1 SGHAT, CDR2 FQNNGV. V was pared by 0 bases and J by 11 bases, with 13 bases between. The CDR3 loop spans 13 amino acids. The CDR3 spells CASSLEVTPEAFF. The CDR3 nucleotides are TGTGCCAGCAGCTTAGAGGTCACCCCAGAGGCTTTCTTT.

In this sample, this clone turned up a few times. V and J are TRBV6-6 and TRBJ2-1; D is perhaps TRBD2 (6 bases). This CDR3 is 14 amino acids long. Trimming took 0 bases from V and 8 from J, leaving 11 bases between them. CDR1 is MNHNY and CDR2 is SVGAGI in the germline V gene (reference sequence). The CDR3 DNA reads as TGTGCCAGCAGTTACTCGTTACTAGCCCATGAGCAGTTCTTC. Protein: CASSYSLLAHEQFF.

The gene calls are TRBV7-2 and TRBJ2-1; D is ambiguous. Trimming removed 3 bases at V and 5 bases at J, with 14 bases between. CDR1 is SGHTA, CDR2 FQGNSA, per germline. The CDR3 is 15 amino acids. This CDR3 is CASSFSGFPNNEQFF. The CDR3 coding sequence is TGTGCCAGCAGCTTTTCAGGCTTCCCGAACAATGAGCAGTTCTTC.

V and J are TRBV7-2 and TRBJ2-1; D is unresolved. The CDR3 is made up of 17 amino acids. Per the germline V gene, CDR1 is SGHTA and CDR2 is FQGNSA. Deletions cut 6 bases from V and 0 bases from J, with 18 bases between. The CDR3 DNA follows: TGTGCCAGCAGAAAAAGCCCGGGCCCTGCCTCCTACAATGAGCAGTTCTTC. Its translation: CASRKSPGPASYNEQFF.

The rearrangement uses TRBV29-1 and TRBJ2-1; D gene uncertain. V was pared by 6 bases and J by 4 bases, with 7 bases between. Germline V gives CDR1 SQVTM, CDR2 ANQGSEA. The CDR3 sequence is 11 residues long. CDR3: CSVWPYNEQFF. CDR3 sequence (DNA): TGCAGCGTCTGGCCTTACAATGAGCAGTTCTTC.

The chain combines TRBV9 with TRBJ2-1, with 7 bases that match TRBD2. J lost 6 bases, V lost 3 bases, and 9 bases had no gene match. CDR1 and CDR2 from the germline V gene are SGDLS and YYNGEE. CDR3 length: 15 amino acids. This chain's CDR3 is CASSARSGGGNEQFF. CDR3 DNA: TGTGCCAGCAGCGCCCGGAGCGGCGGGGGCAATGAGCAGTTCTTC.

This chain joins TRBV28 and TRBJ1-1; D perhaps matches TRBD1 (5 bases). Trimming left V 6 bases short and J 0 bases short, with 17 bases between. The CDR3 covers 16 residues. CDR1 and CDR2 from the germline V gene are MDHEN and SYDVKM. The chain's CDR3 is CASSTRSRALNTEAFF. The DNA of the CDR3 is TGTGCCAGCAGCACCCGGAGCAGGGCCCTGAACACTGAAGCTTTCTTT.

This clone was detected only once. The V and J genes are TRBV12-3 or TRBV12-4 and TRBJ1-2; 9 nucleotides agree with TRBD1. The CDR3 is 13 amino acids. The V gene end was trimmed by 2 bases and the J gene end by 6 bases; junction bases not matched to a gene: 1. The CDR3, as DNA: TGTGCCAGCAGTTTATACAGGGGGCATGGCTACACCTTC. Amino acid sequence: CASSLYRGHGYTF.